A single sample is the source of the 20 T cell receptor beta chains below, sequenced in a study of blood T cell repertoires in COVID-19. TCRdb keeps only in-frame clones here, not all; method: immunoSEQ multiplex PCR. Here the sample spans more than 85,000 clones, approximately 90% being singletons. Sequences were obtained from peripheral blood. These TCRs come from a woman in her fifties or sixties with acute or convalescent COVID-19.

The chain couples TRBV5-8 to TRBJ2-3; 10 bases align to TRBD1. Germline lookup yields CDR1 SGHTS and CDR2 YDEGEE. Trimming cost V 4 bases and J 5 bases; bases outside gene matches: 10. CDR3 length: 16 residues. The CDR3 region has the DNA TGTGCCAGCAGCGGCCCATGGACAGGGGGAGGAGATACGCAGTATTTT. Translation gives CASSGPWTGGGDTQYF. Variable domain in full (rest from reference TRBV5-8 and TRBJ2-3): EAGVTQSPTHLIKTRGQQATLRCSPISGHTSVYWYQQALGLGLQFLLWYDEGEERNRGNFPPRFSGRQFPNYSSELNVNALELEDSALYLCASSGPWTGGGDTQYFGPGTRLTVL.

The chain carries TRBV15 and TRBJ1-1, with D possibly TRBD1 on 5 matching bases. The germline V gene encodes CDR1 LNHNV and CDR2 YYDKDF (reference sequence). Trimming took off 4 bases at V and 4 bases at J, with 10 bases between the two ends. The CDR3 is made up of 13 amino acids. The CDR3 region is CATSTRAFTEAFF. The CDR3 DNA follows: TGTGCCACCAGCACCAGGGCTTTCACTGAAGCTTTCTTT.

The chain employs TRBV5-1 and TRBJ2-1; 11 bases map to TRBD2. CDR3 length equals 16 residues. The J segment lost 8 bases and the V segment lost 4 bases, leaving 11 bases of the junction unmatched. Germline CDR1 reads SGHRS; CDR2 reads YFSETQ. In nucleotides, the CDR3 is TGCGCCAGCAGCCTTCCGGGACTAGCGGTATCTGATGAGCAGTTCTTC. Translation gives CASSLPGLAVSDEQFF.

The chain is built from TRBV30 and TRBJ2-3; 10 bases line up with TRBD2. J was trimmed by 0 bases and V by 2 bases; bases with no gene match: 5. The CDR3 runs to 16 residues. Germline assignment: CDR1 GTSNPN and CDR2 SVGIG (reference sequence). For the CDR3, the DNA is TGTGCCTGGAGTCCTAGGGGACTAGCGAGCACAGATACGCAGTATTTT. It encodes CAWSPRGLASTDTQYF.

This chain links TRBV5-4 with TRBJ2-2; D is unresolved. The V end lost 1 base, the J end lost 4 bases, and 5 bases lay between the germline ends. The germline V gene encodes CDR1 SGHNT and CDR2 YYREEE (reference sequence). The CDR3 is 13 residues long. The CDR3 here is CASSLTITGELFF. CDR3 bases: TGTGCCAGCAGCTTGACTATCACCGGGGAGCTGTTTTTT. Variable domain in full (rest from reference TRBV5-4 and TRBJ2-2): ETGVTQSPTHLIKTRGQQVTLRCSSQSGHNTVSWYQQALGQGPQFIFQYYREEENGRGNFPPRFSGLQFPNYSSELNVNALELDDSALYLCASSLTITGELFFGEGSRLTVL.

The chain combines TRBV6-5 with TRBJ2-3; D remains ambiguous. The CDR3 contains 16 residues. V dropped 2 bases and J dropped 7 bases, with 19 bases sitting between them. The germline V gene encodes CDR1 MNHEY and CDR2 SVGAGI. In nucleotides, the CDR3 is TGTGCCAGCAGTTACACGCCCCCTGGCTTTGCCTATACGCAGTATTTT. This sequence encodes CASSYTPPGFAYTQYF.

V gene TRBV18 combines with J gene TRBJ2-5, with a weak D call TRBD2 (6 bases). Trimming cost V 0 bases and J 5 bases, with 10 bases left between them. The germline gives CDR1 KGHSH, CDR2 LQKENI. This CDR3 is 14 amino acids long. The CDR3 loop reads CASSPPSGRETQYF. The DNA of the CDR3 is TGTGCCAGCTCACCACCGTCAGGGAGGGAGACCCAGTACTTC.

This chain links TRBV2 with TRBJ2-1, with TRBD2 matching over 12 bases. The V and J ends lost 7 bases and 10 bases, in that order; junction bases with no gene match: 8. Germline CDR1 and CDR2: SNHLY and FYNNEI. The CDR3 loop spans 14 amino acids. CDR3 in amino acids: CASTRASGRVEQFF. In nucleotides, the CDR3 is TGTGCCAGCACCAGGGCTAGCGGGAGGGTGGAGCAGTTCTTC. The full variable domain, completed using reference TRBV2 and TRBJ2-1, is EPEVTQTPSHQVTQMGQEVILRCVPISNHLYFYWYRQILGQKVEFLVSFYNNEISEKSEIFDDQFSVERPDGSNFTLKIRSTKLEDSAMYFCASTRASGRVEQFFGPGTRLTVL.

The V call is TRBV7-9, the J call TRBJ1-2, with 7 bases that match TRBD1. The CDR3 consists of 14 residues. Germline V gives CDR1 SEHNR, CDR2 FQNEAQ (reference sequence). The J segment lost 2 bases and the V segment lost 5 bases, leaving 5 bases of the junction unmatched. The CDR3 region is CASSVPGQNYGYTF. CDR3 sequence (DNA): TGTGCCAGCAGCGTCCCGGGACAGAACTATGGCTACACCTTC.

Only one count was recorded for this clone. The chain links TRBV6-5 to TRBJ2-5, with D possibly matching TRBD1 (5 bases). Trimming pared 2 bases from V and 6 bases from J, leaving 13 bases between. CDR1 is MNHEY, CDR2 SVGAGI, per germline. CDR3 length: 14 residues. CDR3 coding DNA: TGTGCCAGCAGTTACCAAGGGGCCCGGCAGACCCAGTACTTC. Its translation: CASSYQGARQTQYF.

The chain uses TRBV3-1 (or the pseudogene TRBV3-2) and TRBJ2-7; D possibly corresponds to TRBD2 (6 bases). V gave up 6 bases and J gave up 6 bases, with 15 bases separating them. This CDR3 is built from 13 residues. Germline CDR1 LGHDT, CDR2 YNNKEL (reference sequence). The CDR3 DNA follows: TGTGCCAGCAGTCCACCGGGGGTACGCGAGCAGTACTTC. As protein: CASSPPGVREQYF.

The chain recombines TRBV27 with TRBJ1-4; 9 nucleotides align to TRBD1. CDR3 length equals 15 residues. CDR1 MNHEY and CDR2 SMNVEV come from the germline V gene (reference sequence). With 3 bases clipped from V and 7 bases from J, the junction kept 6 bases outside the gene matches. CDR3 in DNA: TGTGCCAGCAGTTTCGTGGGACAGGGCGCTGAAAAACTGTTTTTT. The encoded protein is CASSFVGQGAEKLFF.

V gene TRBV5-1 combines with J gene TRBJ1-6, with D maybe TRBD1 (6 bases). The V end lost 4 bases, the J end lost 1 base, and 12 bases lay between the germline ends. This CDR3 has 16 amino acids. The V gene's germline CDR1 is SGHRS and CDR2 YFSETQ. DNA of the CDR3: TGCGCCAGCAGCGCCCAGGGGCAATCCTATAATTCACCCCTCCACTTT. Encoded protein: CASSAQGQSYNSPLHF.

CDR3 nucleotides: TGTGCCAGCAGCCAAGGCGTCGGAGGGATAGGGTCACCCCTCCACTTT. Protein product: CASSQGVGGIGSPLHF. The chain is built from TRBV3-1 (or the pseudogene TRBV3-2) and TRBJ1-6; the D is unclear. V shed 1 base and J shed 10 bases, with 17 bases lying between them. The CDR3 runs 16 residues. CDR1 LGHDT and CDR2 YNNKEL come from the germline V gene (reference sequence).

This chain joins TRBV19 and TRBJ2-3; no firm D call. The CDR3 consists of 14 residues. Trimming took 5 bases from V and 1 from J, leaving 10 bases between them. Germline assignment: CDR1 LNHDA and CDR2 SQIVND (reference sequence). Written as DNA, the CDR3 is TGTGCCAGTAGTGCCCTGACTGGCACAGATACGCAGTATTTT. Residues: CASSALTGTDTQYF.

The rearrangement uses TRBV13 and TRBJ1-2; D is unclear. Germline loops: CDR1 PRHDT, CDR2 FYEKMQ (reference sequence). This CDR3 has 12 amino acids. V dropped 6 bases and J dropped 8 bases, with 13 bases sitting between them. The CDR3 loop is CASSSRLGGYTF. The CDR3 DNA sequence: TGTGCCAGCAGTAGTAGACTAGGGGGCTACACCTTC.

V usage is TRBV3-1 (or the pseudogene TRBV3-2) and J usage is TRBJ2-3; 8 bases are a match to TRBD2. Losses at the gene ends were 2 bases for V and 4 bases for J; bases not matched to a gene: 11. The CDR3 length is 17 residues. Germline values: CDR1 LGHDT, CDR2 YNNKEL (reference sequence). This CDR3 is CASSQPVAGGRSDTQYF. The CDR3 DNA reads as TGTGCCAGCAGCCAACCGGTGGCGGGAGGACGGTCAGATACGCAGTATTTT.

This clone was picked up a small number of times. The V gene is TRBV5-1, the J gene TRBJ2-1, with 8 bases aligning to TRBD1. The junction had 8 bases not matched to a gene; V was cut back by 2 bases and J by 10 bases. The CDR3 is made up of 14 amino acids. Per germline, CDR1 SGHRS and CDR2 YFSETQ. The CDR3 here is CASSFSRDRKEQFF. The CDR3 region has the DNA TGCGCCAGCAGCTTCTCCCGGGACAGGAAAGAGCAGTTCTTC.

The chain recombines TRBV30 with TRBJ1-3; D not resolved. Trimming left V 2 bases short and J 0 bases short, with 5 bases between. The CDR3 totals 13 residues. CDR1 and CDR2 from the germline V gene are GTSNPN and SVGIG (reference sequence). The CDR3 DNA reads as TGTGCCTGGAGTAAGAGCTCTGGAAACACCATATATTTT. Amino acids: CAWSKSSGNTIYF.

The chain couples TRBV19 to TRBJ2-1, with 7 bases matching TRBD2. After removal of 10 bases from V and 7 bases from J, the junction contained 7 bases not matched to a gene. CDR3 length equals 12 residues. Germline assignment: CDR1 LNHDA and CDR2 SQIVND (reference sequence). The CDR3: CATAGRPNEQFF. CDR3 coding DNA: TGTGCCACAGCGGGAAGGCCGAATGAGCAGTTCTTC.